The TCR beta chain under discussion was sequenced for a study of immune evolution from preneoplasia to lung adenocarcinoma. Study observations and caveats: From normal lung to invasive adenocarcinoma, top clone frequencies appeared to decrease.

This CDR3 spans 13 amino acids. Germline values: CDR1 SSHAT, CDR2 FNYEAQ (reference sequence). TCRdb keeps only in-frame clones here, not all; method: immunoSEQ multiplex PCR. This table holds a few thousand clones, 70% to 85% found once. Patient tissue came from resections in Japan or China, 2014–2017. This clone was seen just once. The antigen is not known. Compared with germline, one end of the junction differs, possibly owing to a read error. The receptor's source is a person aged 55-80 years with lung adenocarcinoma. The chain couples TRBV7-7 to TRBJ2-7, with D possibly called TRBD1 or TRBD2 (7 bases each). Material: FFPE adjacent normal lung tissue. CDR3 region: CASSRDREGEQYF. In DNA form, the CDR3 reads TGTGCTAGCAGCAGAGACAGGGAGGGCGAGCAGTACTTC.